This TCR beta chain was recorded in a study of T cells in women clearing cervical HPV infection (dated by TCRdb to between 2018 and 2020). Notes on the research overall: The cases were around 23 women with histologically confirmed HPV16-related CIN3 or worse, and 2 of those women had invasive cancers. Blood from cases was collected at the visit where the lesion was first found, while blood from controls was collected once the infection could no longer be detected. Controls were under 30 women whose single incident HPV16 infection cleared within 12 months without precancer or cancer developing. Five blinded duplicates per group were added as quality controls, giving around 60 samples: around 50 participants and approximately ten replicates. An exploratory proof-of-principle case-control study, nested within the Guanacaste HPV Natural History Study in Costa Rica, was conducted to compare TCR repertoires across cervical HPV16 outcomes. For cases, a median interval of 149 days, with an interquartile range of about 80 to 200 days, was observed between lesion detection and blood sampling. In the parent cohort, about 10,000 women aged 18 or older were enrolled in Guanacaste, Costa Rica, during about 1993 to 1994 and then followed for roughly seven years. Since HLA typing was available for only a few women, HLA type could not be ruled out as a confounder. Cases had a median age of almost 35 years and controls had a median age of around 40, with no significant differences in baseline characteristics. Cases and controls were matched on year of sample collection and on age within five years.

Every participant had a single incident cervical HPV16 infection, and prevalent HPV16 infections were excluded. Cervical HPV DNA was detected with MY09/MY11 PCR, and genotyping was done by dot-blot hybridization. Approximately 15 mL of heparinized blood was centrifuged, after which the buffy coat was aliquoted, frozen at -30 degrees C, and then stored at -80 degrees C. QIAGEN kits were used to extract genomic DNA from buffy coat specimens. Results the study describes overall, beyond this receptor: Significantly higher TCR repertoire richness was observed in CIN3+ cases than in controls across sequencing depths, whereas no difference in evenness was found. The cross-sectional design could not show whether associations preceded infection or resulted from it; effector/memory subsets and HPV-specific T cells were not isolated. Lower TRBV6-7 relative abundance was observed in cases than in controls (around 0.1% versus 0.15%; Bonferroni P = 0.0008). T-cell numbers per sample were unknown, so richness differences could reflect varying T-cell content rather than repertoire biology. By combining richness with V gene abundances, random forest classifiers separated cases from controls with an estimated AUC of around 0.8.

The immunoSEQ assay used multiplex PCR to amplify TCR beta CDR3 regions from an average of about 1,200 ng of genomic DNA per sample. To correct primer bias, the assay used a complete synthetic TCR repertoire to set an amplification baseline. Amplicons were sequenced on the Illumina platform. Per the original workflow: Sequences were error-corrected by clustering with frequency ratios and a modified nearest-neighbor algorithm and were then analyzed in the immunoSEQ Analyzer with IMGT gene definitions. At each rarefaction depth, TCR richness and evenness were averaged across 20 rarefaction repeats, and any sample with fewer sequences than the depth was left out. Wilcoxon rank sum tests with FDR correction were used to compare V, D and J gene relative abundances between the groups. An intraclass correlation of roughly 96% for TCR richness and an average of around 71% across 60 to 80 gene segments were obtained from the blinded duplicates. Entries here come from immuneACCESS through TCRdb and include only in-frame sequences with V and J called. Some clones fail to appear in such tables; in the studies checked, an unresolved V gene covers under half of the shortfall, and the cause of the remainder is unknown. Clone size and the V and J calls come from that table; the DNA yielded D and trimming. The sample table includes 15,000 to 20,000 clones. Around 7.2% of the sample is in the top ten clones.

Of note for this clone: Its target antigen remains unknown. The CDR3 end falls 3 residues outside the read, so it is completed with the germline J gene.

The CDR3, cysteine through phenylalanine, is 14 amino acids long. The 33 bases shown cover part of the CDR3, and their frame starts at base 1. Trimming takes 5 bases off V and 4 bases off J; junction bases not matched to a gene: 4. The sequence derives from a woman aged 18 to 75 with a cervical HPV16 infection that either progressed to CIN3+ or cleared (not recorded which). The sample consisted of blood buffy coat. The rearrangement joined TRBV12-3 or TRBV12-4 to TRBJ2-3, and 9 junction bases match TRBD2. CDR3 DNA (partial): TGTGCCAGCAGTCTAGTAGCGGGGGCAGATACG. It translates to CASSLVAGADT. The whole CDR3 sequence reads CASSLVAGADTQYF.